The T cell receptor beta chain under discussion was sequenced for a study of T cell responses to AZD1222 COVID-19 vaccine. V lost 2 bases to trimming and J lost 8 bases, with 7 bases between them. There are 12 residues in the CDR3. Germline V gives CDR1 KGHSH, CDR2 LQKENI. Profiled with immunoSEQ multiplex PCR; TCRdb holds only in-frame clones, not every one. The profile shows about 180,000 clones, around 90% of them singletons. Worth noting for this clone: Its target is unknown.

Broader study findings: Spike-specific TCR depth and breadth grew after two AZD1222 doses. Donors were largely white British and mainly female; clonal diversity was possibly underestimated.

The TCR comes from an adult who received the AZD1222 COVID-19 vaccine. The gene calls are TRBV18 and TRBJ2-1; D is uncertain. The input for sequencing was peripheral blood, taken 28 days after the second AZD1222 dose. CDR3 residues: CASSPGFHEQFF. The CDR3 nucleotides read TGTGCCAGCTCACCAGGGTTCCATGAGCAGTTCTTC.